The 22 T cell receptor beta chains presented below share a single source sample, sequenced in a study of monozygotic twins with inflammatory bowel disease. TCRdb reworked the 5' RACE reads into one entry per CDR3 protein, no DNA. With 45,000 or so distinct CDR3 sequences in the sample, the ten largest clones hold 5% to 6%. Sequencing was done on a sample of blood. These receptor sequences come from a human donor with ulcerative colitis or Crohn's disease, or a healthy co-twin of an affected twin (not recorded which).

The CDR3 region is CAIKGSGRYSADTQYF. This chain uses TRBV10-3 with TRBJ2-3; the TCRdb call, TRBD2, lacks DNA for checking. CDR3 length: 16 residues. CDR1 is ENHRY and CDR2 is SYGVKD in the germline V gene.

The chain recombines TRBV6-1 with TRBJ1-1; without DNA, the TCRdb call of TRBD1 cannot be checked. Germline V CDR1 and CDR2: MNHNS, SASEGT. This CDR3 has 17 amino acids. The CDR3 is CASGGSGGARPNTEAFF.

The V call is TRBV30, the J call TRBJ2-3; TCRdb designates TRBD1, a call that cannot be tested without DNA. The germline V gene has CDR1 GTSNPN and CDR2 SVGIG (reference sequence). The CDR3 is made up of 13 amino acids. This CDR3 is CAWSVPGRDTQYF.

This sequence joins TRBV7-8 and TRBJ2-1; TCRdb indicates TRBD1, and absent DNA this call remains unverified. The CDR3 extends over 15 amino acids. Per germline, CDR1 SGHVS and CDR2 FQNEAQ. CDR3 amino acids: CASSLAGGQYNEQFF.

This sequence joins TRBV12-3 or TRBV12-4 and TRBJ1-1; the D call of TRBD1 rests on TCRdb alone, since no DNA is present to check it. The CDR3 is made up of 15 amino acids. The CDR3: CASSLNRGLGTEAFF.

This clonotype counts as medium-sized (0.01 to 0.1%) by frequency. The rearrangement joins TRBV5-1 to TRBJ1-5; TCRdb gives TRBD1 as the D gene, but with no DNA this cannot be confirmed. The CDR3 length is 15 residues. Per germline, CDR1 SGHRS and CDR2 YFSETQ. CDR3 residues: CASSLDGQGNQPQHF.

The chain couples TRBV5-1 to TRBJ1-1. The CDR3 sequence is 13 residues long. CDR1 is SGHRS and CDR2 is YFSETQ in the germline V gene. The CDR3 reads CASSLAAGTEAFF. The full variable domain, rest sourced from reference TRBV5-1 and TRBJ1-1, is KAGVTQTPRYLIKTRGQQVTLSCSPISGHRSVSWYQQTPGQGLQFLFEYFSETQRNKGNFPGRFSGRQFSNSRSEMNVSTLELGDSALYLCASSLAAGTEAFFGQGTRLTVV.

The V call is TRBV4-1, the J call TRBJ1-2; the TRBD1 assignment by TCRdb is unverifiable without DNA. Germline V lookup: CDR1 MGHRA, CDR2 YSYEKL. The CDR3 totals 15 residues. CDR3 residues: CASSQVRGQGHGYTF.

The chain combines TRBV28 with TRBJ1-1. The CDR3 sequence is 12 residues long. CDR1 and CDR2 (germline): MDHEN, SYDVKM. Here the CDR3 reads CASSLRATEAFF.

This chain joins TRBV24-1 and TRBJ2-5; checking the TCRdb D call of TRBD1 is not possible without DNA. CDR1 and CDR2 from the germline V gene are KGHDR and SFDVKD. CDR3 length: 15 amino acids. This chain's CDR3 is CATSDQVRGQETQYF.

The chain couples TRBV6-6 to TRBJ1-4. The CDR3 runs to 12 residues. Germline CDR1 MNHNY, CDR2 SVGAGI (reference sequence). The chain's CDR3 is CASSYKDEKLFF.

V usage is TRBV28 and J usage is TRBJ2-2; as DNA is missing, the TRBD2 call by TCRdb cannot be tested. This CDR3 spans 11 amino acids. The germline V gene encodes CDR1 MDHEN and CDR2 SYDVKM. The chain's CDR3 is CATGRTRGLFF.

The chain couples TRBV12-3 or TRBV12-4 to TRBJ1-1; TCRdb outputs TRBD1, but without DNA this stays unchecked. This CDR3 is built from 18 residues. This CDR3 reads CASSLLRGAGNSVTEAFF.

CDR3 loop: CSARTGQGFMEPQHF. This sequence joins TRBV20-1 and TRBJ1-5; TCRdb designates TRBD1, a call that cannot be tested without DNA. The CDR3 extends over 15 amino acids. CDR1 and CDR2 from the germline V gene are DFQATT and SNEGSKA (reference sequence).

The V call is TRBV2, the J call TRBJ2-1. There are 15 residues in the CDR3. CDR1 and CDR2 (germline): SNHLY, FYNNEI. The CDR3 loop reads CASSGGSGALNEQFF.

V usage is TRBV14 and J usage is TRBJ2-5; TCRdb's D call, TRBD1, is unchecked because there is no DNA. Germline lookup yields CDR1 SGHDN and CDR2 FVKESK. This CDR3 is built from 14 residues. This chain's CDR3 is CASNSGARQETQYF.

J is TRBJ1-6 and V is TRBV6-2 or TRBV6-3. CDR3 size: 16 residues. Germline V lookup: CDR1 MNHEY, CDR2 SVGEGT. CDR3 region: CASSYPTVVRRSPLHF.

Here the CDR3 reads CASSYGGFTEAFF. The chain employs TRBV6-5 and TRBJ1-1. Germline CDR1 reads MNHEY; CDR2 reads SVGAGI. The CDR3 extends over 13 amino acids.

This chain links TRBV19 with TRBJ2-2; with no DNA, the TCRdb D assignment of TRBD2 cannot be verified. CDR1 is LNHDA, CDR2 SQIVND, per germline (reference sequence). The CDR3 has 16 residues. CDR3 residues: CASRDSSGRNTGELFF.

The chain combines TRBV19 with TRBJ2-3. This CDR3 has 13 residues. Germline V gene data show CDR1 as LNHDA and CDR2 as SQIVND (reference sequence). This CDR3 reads CASMIGGTDTQYF.

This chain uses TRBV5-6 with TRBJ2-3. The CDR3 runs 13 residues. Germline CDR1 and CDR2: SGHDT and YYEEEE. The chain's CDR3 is CASSLRSTDTQYF.

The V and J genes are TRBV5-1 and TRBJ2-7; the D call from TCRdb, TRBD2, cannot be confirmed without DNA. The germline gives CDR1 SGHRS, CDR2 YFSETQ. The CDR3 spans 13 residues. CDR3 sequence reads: CASSLGRDHEQYF.